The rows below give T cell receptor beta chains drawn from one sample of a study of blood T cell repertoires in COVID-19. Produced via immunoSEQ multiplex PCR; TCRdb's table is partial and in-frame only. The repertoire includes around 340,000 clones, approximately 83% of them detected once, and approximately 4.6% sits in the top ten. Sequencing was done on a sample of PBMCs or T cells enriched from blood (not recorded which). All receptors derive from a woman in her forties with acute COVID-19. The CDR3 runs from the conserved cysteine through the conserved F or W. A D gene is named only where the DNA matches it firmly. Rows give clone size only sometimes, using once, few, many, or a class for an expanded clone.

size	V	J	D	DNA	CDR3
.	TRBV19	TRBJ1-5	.	TGTGCCAGTAGTATTCTAGGGCAGGGTAATCAGCCCCAGCATTTT	CASSILGQGNQPQHF
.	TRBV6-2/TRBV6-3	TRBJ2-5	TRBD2	TGTGCCAGCAGTCGAGCGGGAGGTTTGGAGACCCAGTACTTC	CASSRAGGLETQYF
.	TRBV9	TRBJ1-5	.	TGTGCCAGCAGTAGGGACGTTGGGGGGTCGGGCAATCAGCCCCAGCATTTT	CASSRDVGGSGNQPQHF
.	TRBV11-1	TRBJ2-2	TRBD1	TGTGCCAGCAGCTTAAGACAGGGCACCGGGGAGCTGTTTTTT	CASSLRQGTGELFF
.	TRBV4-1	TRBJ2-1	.	TGCGCCAGCAGCCAAGGGGACTCAACTCTTCCCAATGAGCAGTTCTTC	CASSQGDSTLPNEQFF
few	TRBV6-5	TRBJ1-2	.	TGTGCCAGCAGACCATCGGGGTATGGCTACACCTTC	CASRPSGYGYTF
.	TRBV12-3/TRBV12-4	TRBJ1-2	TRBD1	TGTGCCAGCAGACAGGGACAGGGAGTAGGCTACACCTTC	CASRQGQGVGYTF
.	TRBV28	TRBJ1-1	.	TGTGCCAGCAGTTTAAGCGGACGGCTGAACACTGAAGCTTTCTTT	CASSLSGRLNTEAFF
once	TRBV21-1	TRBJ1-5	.	TGTGCCAGCACCGCAAAGACGGCGGACGGGGATAGTCAGCCCCAGCATTTT	CASTAKTADGDSQPQHF
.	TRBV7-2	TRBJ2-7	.	TGTGCCAGCAGCACCGACAGGACTTCCTACGAGCAGTACTTC	CASSTDRTSYEQYF
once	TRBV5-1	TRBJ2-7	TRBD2	TGCGCCAGCAGCATAGGGACTAACTACAACTACGAGCAGTACTTC	CASSIGTNYNYEQYF
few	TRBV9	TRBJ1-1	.	TGTGCCAGCAGCGTAGAGGGGGGGACAACTGAAGCTTTCTTT	CASSVEGGTTEAFF
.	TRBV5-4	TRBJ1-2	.	TGTGCCAGCAGCTTGGTAGGGGGGGATCTTGGCTACACCTTC	CASSLVGGDLGYTF
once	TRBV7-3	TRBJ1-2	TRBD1	TGTGCCAGCAGCCCCGGGACAGACTATGGCTACACCTTC	CASSPGTDYGYTF
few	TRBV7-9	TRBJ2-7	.	TGTGCCAGCAGCGCCCCCAAGCAATCCGAGCAGTACTTC	CASSAPKQSEQYF
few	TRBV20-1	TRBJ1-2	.	TGCAGTGCTAGTGTCAGGGATAACTATGGCTACACCTTC	CSASVRDNYGYTF
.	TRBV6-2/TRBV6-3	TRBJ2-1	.	TGTGCCAGCAGTTACTTTCGCTCAGACAATGAGCAGTTCTTC	CASSYFRSDNEQFF
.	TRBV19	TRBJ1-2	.	TGTGCCAGTAGTATAATCGCGGTGGGGGGTTATGGCTACACCTTC	CASSIIAVGGYGYTF
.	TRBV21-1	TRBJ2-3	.	TGTGCCAGCAGCAAAGGTTGGCGGGGGAGCCTAGATTGCACAGATACGCAGTATTTT	CASSKGWRGSLDCTDTQYF
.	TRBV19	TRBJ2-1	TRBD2	TGTGCCAGTAGTATAGATTTAGGGACTAGCGGGATCTTC	CASSIDLGTSGIF
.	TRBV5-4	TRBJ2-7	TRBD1	TGTGCCAGCAGCTTGGGCTCGACAGGGGAGTACGAGCAGTACTTC	CASSLGSTGEYEQYF
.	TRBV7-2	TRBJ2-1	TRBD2	TGTGCCAGCAGCGCCCATAGCGGGGGGGACAATGAGCAGTTCTTC	CASSAHSGGDNEQFF
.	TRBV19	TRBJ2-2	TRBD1	TGTGCCAGTAGCCCCGGACAGGGGGCCACCGGGGAGCTGTTTTTT	CASSPGQGATGELFF
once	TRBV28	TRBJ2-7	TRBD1	TGTGCCAGCAGAACCCCACTCGGGACAGGGGGGAACGAGCAGTACTTC	CASRTPLGTGGNEQYF
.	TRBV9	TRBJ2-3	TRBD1	TGTGCCAGCAGCCCCAGGACAGGGGGAGATGATACGCAGTATTTT	CASSPRTGGDDTQYF
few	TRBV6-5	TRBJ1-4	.	TGTGCCAGCAGTTACGGGGGCATAATTGGTGAAAAACTGTTTTTT	CASSYGGIIGEKLFF
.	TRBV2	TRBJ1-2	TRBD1	TGTGCCAGCAACCCCCGAGGGGGCCTTACCCTCTATGGCTACACCTTC	CASNPRGGLTLYGYTF
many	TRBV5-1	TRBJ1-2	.	TGCGCCAGCAGCTCTCAGGGGAATCACTATGGCTACACCTTC	CASSSQGNHYGYTF
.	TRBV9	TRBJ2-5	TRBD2	TGTGCCAGCAGCGTAGAGGCGGGGGGGCGGTCGGAGACCCAGTACTTC	CASSVEAGGRSETQYF
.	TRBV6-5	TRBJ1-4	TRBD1	TGTGCCAGCAGTAGGGCCGGGACAGGGAACGAAAAACTGTTTTTT	CASSRAGTGNEKLFF
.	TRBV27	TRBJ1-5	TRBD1	TGTGCCAGCAGCTTCGGGACAGGTTCCAATCAGCCCCAGCATTTT	CASSFGTGSNQPQHF
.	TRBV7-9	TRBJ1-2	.	TGTGCCAGCAGCCCGCCGACAGGAATTGGGTCTAACTATGGCTACACCTTC	CASSPPTGIGSNYGYTF
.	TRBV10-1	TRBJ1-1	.	TGCGCCAGCAGTGTGGCAGTAGCTTTCTTT	CASSVAVAFF
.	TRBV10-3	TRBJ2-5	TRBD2	TGTGCCATCAGTGAGTGGGAGGGGACCCAGTACTTC	CAISEWEGTQYF
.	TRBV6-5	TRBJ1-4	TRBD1	TGTGCCAGCAGGGGGGGGACAGGAGAAAAACTGTTTTTT	CASRGGTGEKLFF
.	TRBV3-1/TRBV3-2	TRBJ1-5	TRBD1	TGTGCCAGCAGCCAAGGTCCCGACAGGGGCCATCAGCCCCAGCATTTT	CASSQGPDRGHQPQHF
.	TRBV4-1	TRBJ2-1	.	TGCGCCAGCACGCCCCCAGGCTTGTACAATGAGCAGTTCTTC	CASTPPGLYNEQFF
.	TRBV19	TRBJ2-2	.	TGTGCCAGTTCTCAGGGATCCCGGCGCGCCGGGGAGCTGTTTTTT	CASSQGSRRAGELFF
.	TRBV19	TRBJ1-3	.	TGTGCCAGTAGTTCAGGGGCTGGAAACACCATATATTTT	CASSSGAGNTIYF
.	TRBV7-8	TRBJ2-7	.	TGTGCCAGCCTCGACGCTGGGCCCTACGAGCAGTACTTC	CASLDAGPYEQYF
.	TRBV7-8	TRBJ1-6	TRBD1	TGTGCCAGCAGCGTATGGACAGGGGTTCATTCACCCCTCCACTTT	CASSVWTGVHSPLHF
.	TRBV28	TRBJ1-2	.	TGTGCCAGCACCGGTCACAGGGTTCATGGCTACACCTTC	CASTGHRVHGYTF
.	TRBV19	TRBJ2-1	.	TGTGCCAGTAGTATCCTCTGGACAAGCTCCTACAATGAGCAGTTCTTC	CASSILWTSSYNEQFF
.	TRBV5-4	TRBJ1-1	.	TGTGCCAGCAGCTTGTCCGGGGTTTTGACTGAAGCTTTCTTT	CASSLSGVLTEAFF
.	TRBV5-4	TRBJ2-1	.	TGTGCCAGCAGCTTGGACAGGAGCTCCTACAATGAGCAGTTCTTC	CASSLDRSSYNEQFF
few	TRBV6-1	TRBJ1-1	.	TGTGCCAGCAGTTGGACAATGAACACTGAAGCTTTCTTT	CASSWTMNTEAFF
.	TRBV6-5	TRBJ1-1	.	TGTGCCAGCAGTTACTCGCGACAGCGGAACACTGAAGCTTTCTTT	CASSYSRQRNTEAFF
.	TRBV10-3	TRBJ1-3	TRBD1	TGTGCCATCAGTGAGTCGGGACAGGGTTCCACCATATATTTT	CAISESGQGSTIYF
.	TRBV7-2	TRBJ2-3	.	TGTGCCAGCAGCTTAGCAGGGGACCAGCGGGCTACGCAGTATTTT	CASSLAGDQRATQYF
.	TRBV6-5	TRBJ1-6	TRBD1	TGTGCCAGCAACGGGGACAGGGGAGGTTCACCCCTCCACTTT	CASNGDRGGSPLHF
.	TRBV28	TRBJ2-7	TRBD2	TGTGCCAGCAGTTTCCCATCGGATCTAGCGGGGGTTACCTACGAGCAGTACTTC	CASSFPSDLAGVTYEQYF
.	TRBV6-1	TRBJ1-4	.	TGTGCCAGCAGTGCGACTTCGAGTGCAACTAATGAAAAACTGTTTTTT	CASSATSSATNEKLFF
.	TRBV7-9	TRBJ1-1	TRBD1	TGTGCCAGCAGCCCGGGGGACAGGATGAACACTGAAGCTTTCTTT	CASSPGDRMNTEAFF
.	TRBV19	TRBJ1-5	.	TGTGCCAGTAGTATCCGACAGGAGCCCTTCAATCAGCCCCAGCATTTT	CASSIRQEPFNQPQHF
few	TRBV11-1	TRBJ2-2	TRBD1	TGTGCCAGCAGCCGGGGACAGTCGGTCGGGGAGCTGTTTTTT	CASSRGQSVGELFF